This T cell receptor beta chain was identified during a study of regulatory T cells in long-lasting Graves disease. For TCR beta, libraries came from iRepertoire HTBI primers and Arm-PCR of CDR3 regions. In TCRdb, the multiplex PCR reads were re-called with MiXCR into one record per CDR3 protein. The table shows roughly 350,000 distinct CDR3 sequences, with 16% occurring only once. The time point: newly diagnosed GD, antithyroid drugs for less than 3 months. Following extraction of RNA from PBMCs, that RNA was used to make the TCR library. CDR3 length: 14 residues. V trimming: 5 bases; J trimming: 8 bases; junction bases outside the gene matches: 10. This clonotype was seen many times. The sample also formed part of further work on T cells in Graves' hyperthyroidism and ophthalmopathy.

V usage is TRBV12-3 or TRBV12-4 and J usage is TRBJ1-2; 8 bases match TRBD1. This TCR derives from a middle-aged man with Graves disease. Material: peripheral blood mononuclear cells (PBMCs), obtained at new diagnosis, from a patient treated with antithyroid drugs. The CDR3 is CASSGHGQGLGYTF. In DNA, the CDR3 is TGTGCCAGCAGTGGACACGGACAGGGTTTAGGCTACACCTTC.